These T cell receptor beta chains were read from a single sample in a study of response to subunit inactivated influenza vaccine. TCRdb reprocessed the RT-PCR reads via MiXCR and lists one record per CDR3 protein. The sample lists hundreds of thousands of distinct CDR3 sequences; about a tenth were seen once. The sample in question was PBMCs from blood, obtained roughly 46 days after vaccination. These receptors were obtained from a man in his fifties who received an inactivated influenza vaccine. Both conserved end residues are part of each CDR3. Clone size appears in some rows only: once, few, many, or a class for an expanded clone.

J: TRBJ2-7
V: TRBV6-1
size: few
CDR3: CASSPRLAVYEQYF

J: TRBJ1-2
V: TRBV10-3
size: many
CDR3: CATRTGGPTGYTF

J: TRBJ1-1
V: TRBV29-1
size: many
CDR3: CSVREDVEAFF

J: TRBJ2-7
V: TRBV6-2/TRBV6-3
size: .
CDR3: CASIQGASYEQYF

J: TRBJ1-4
V: TRBV15
size: few
CDR3: CATSSGGDEKLFF

J: TRBJ2-2
V: TRBV5-1
size: many
CDR3: CASSLGHLETGELFF

J: TRBJ2-5
V: TRBV5-1
size: few
CDR3: CASSSQIQETQYF

J: TRBJ2-3
V: TRBV24-1
size: few
CDR3: CATSELAGDGTDTQYF

J: TRBJ2-5
V: TRBV20-1
size: .
CDR3: CSALGLVRETQYF

J: TRBJ2-7
V: TRBV7-2
size: .
CDR3: CASSLSATGAREQYF

J: TRBJ2-2
V: TRBV6-1
size: .
CDR3: CASRGRAGGFTGELFF

J: TRBJ2-5
V: TRBV11-2
size: few
CDR3: CASSLERDRGKTQYF

J: TRBJ2-3
V: TRBV29-1
size: many
CDR3: CSVGTDTQYF

J: TRBJ1-1
V: TRBV29-1
size: few
CDR3: CSVAAGGYTEAFF

J: TRBJ2-1
V: TRBV6-1
size: .
CDR3: CASRITGGINNEQFF

J: TRBJ2-1
V: TRBV4-3
size: few
CDR3: CASSPQPGLAGLNEQFF

J: TRBJ2-3
V: TRBV20-1
size: few
CDR3: CSALGGSTDTQYF

J: TRBJ1-5
V: TRBV25-1
size: .
CDR3: CASSETGFGQPQHF

J: TRBJ2-2
V: TRBV6-1
size: .
CDR3: CASSLQHTTRIAGELFF

J: TRBJ2-7
V: TRBV27
size: many
CDR3: CASSFSQGALPYF

J: TRBJ2-1
V: TRBV6-2/TRBV6-3
size: many
CDR3: CASTRVSYNEQFF

J: TRBJ2-5
V: TRBV12-3/TRBV12-4
size: .
CDR3: CASSNRAGQETQYF

J: TRBJ2-2
V: TRBV4-3
size: .
CDR3: CASSQDKAFGELFF

J: TRBJ2-1
V: TRBV10-2
size: .
CDR3: CASSRVRNDEQFF

J: TRBJ2-2
V: TRBV7-2
size: .
CDR3: CASSRDRLAANTGELFF

J: TRBJ2-3
V: TRBV4-2
size: .
CDR3: CASSQDRRLAETTDTQYF

J: TRBJ2-5
V: TRBV6-6
size: few
CDR3: CASSGGRNLQETQYF

J: TRBJ2-5
V: TRBV12-3/TRBV12-4
size: many
CDR3: CASSYRLTQETQYF

J: TRBJ2-7
V: TRBV29-1
size: .
CDR3: CSVGHGLAGAYEQYF

J: TRBJ2-7
V: TRBV27
size: .
CDR3: CASSLRAGHPLTYEQYF

J: TRBJ2-3
V: TRBV5-1
size: few
CDR3: CASTGGRVADTQYF

J: TRBJ2-2
V: TRBV9
size: few
CDR3: CASSFTGTSNTGELFF

J: TRBJ2-4
V: TRBV20-1
size: .
CDR3: CSDLLGCYIQYF

J: TRBJ2-2
V: TRBV12-3/TRBV12-4
size: .
CDR3: CASSLGAGFVGGELFF

J: TRBJ1-3
V: TRBV11-2
size: .
CDR3: CASSLNFFELGTTSGNTIYF

J: TRBJ1-3
V: TRBV20-1
size: few
CDR3: CSAEQGAGNTIYF

J: TRBJ1-4
V: TRBV20-1
size: many
CDR3: CSARVSGGLEKLFF

J: TRBJ1-2
V: TRBV28
size: few
CDR3: CASSYVRDGYGYTF

J: TRBJ2-3
V: TRBV7-2
size: .
CDR3: CASSPAGLAAPDTQYF

J: TRBJ2-1
V: TRBV11-2
size: .
CDR3: CASSSADYNEQFF

J: TRBJ2-3
V: TRBV6-1
size: many
CDR3: CASRLASTDTQYF

J: TRBJ2-4
V: TRBV4-2
size: .
CDR3: CASSQDHWDIQYF

J: TRBJ2-3
V: TRBV12-3/TRBV12-4
size: .
CDR3: CASSYGLAGGLSTDTQYF

J: TRBJ2-1
V: TRBV24-1
size: many
CDR3: CATSLSGIVNEQFF

J: TRBJ2-1
V: TRBV7-9
size: .
CDR3: CASSLDSLGEDNEQFF